The 27 T cell receptor beta chains reported below all come from one sample, sequenced in a study of blood T cell repertoires in COVID-19. Profiling relied on immunoSEQ multiplex PCR, and the TCRdb table lists in-frame clones only, not all of them. In the table there are around 68,000 clones, around 93% of which are singletons. Sequencing was performed on peripheral blood. These receptors all come from a man aged 70 or older with active COVID-19.

This sequence joins TRBV3-1 (or the pseudogene TRBV3-2) and TRBJ2-5, with D maybe TRBD2 (7 bases). V was cut by 5 bases and J by 1 base, with 14 bases left in between. This CDR3 comprises 15 residues. The germline V gene has CDR1 LGHDT and CDR2 YNNKEL (reference sequence). The CDR3 loop reads CASSVRGALQETQYF. In DNA form, the CDR3 reads TGTGCCAGCAGCGTCCGGGGGGCCCTCCAAGAGACCCAGTACTTC.

About this clone: The junction shows a germline mismatch at one end, possibly a read error. The chain recombines TRBV6-1 with TRBJ1-4, with TRBD1 matching 8 bases. The CDR3 contains 13 residues. Germline lookup yields CDR1 MNHNS and CDR2 SASEGT. CDR3 nucleotide sequence: TGTGCCAGCAGTGAAAGGGAGGCGGACAGGGAGATTTTT. It specifies CASSEREADREIF.

The chain couples TRBV5-1 to TRBJ1-1; no firm D call. The CDR3 is 14 amino acids. V was trimmed by 2 bases and J by 4 bases, leaving 12 bases between them. Looked up from germline, CDR1 is SGHRS and CDR2 is YFSETQ. CDR3 amino acids: CASSFGDVGTEAFF. For the CDR3, the DNA is TGCGCCAGCAGCTTCGGGGATGTCGGCACTGAAGCTTTCTTT.

The chain combines TRBV4-3 with TRBJ2-1; 9 positions agree with TRBD2. With 2 bases clipped from V and 8 bases from J, the junction kept 4 bases outside the gene matches. Germline lookup yields CDR1 LGHNA and CDR2 YSLEER. The CDR3 totals 14 residues. The CDR3 is CASSQLAGRDEQFF. The CDR3 coding sequence is TGCGCCAGCAGCCAACTAGCGGGACGGGATGAGCAGTTCTTC.

The gene calls are TRBV19 and TRBJ2-5; 9 bases are a match to TRBD1. The CDR3 runs to 14 residues. J was trimmed by 4 bases and V by 3 bases; bases with no gene match: 3. Germline-derived CDR1 and CDR2 are LNHDA and SQIVND (reference sequence). CDR3 residues: CASSIYRGPETQYF. The CDR3 DNA is TGTGCCAGTAGTATCTACAGGGGGCCAGAGACCCAGTACTTC.

The gene calls are TRBV7-2 and TRBJ2-7; 12 bases align to TRBD2. The CDR3 length is 14 residues. Unmatched junction bases numbered 4, after V lost 7 bases and J lost 3 bases. The germline V gene has CDR1 SGHTA and CDR2 FQGNSA. CDR3 sequence reads: CASKLAGGGYEQYF. CDR3 DNA sequence: TGTGCCAGCAAACTAGCGGGGGGAGGCTACGAGCAGTACTTC.

The chain employs TRBV18 and TRBJ2-3; the match to TRBD2 covers 10 bases. There are 19 residues in the CDR3. Looked up from germline, CDR1 is KGHSH and CDR2 is LQKENI. Trimming cost V 1 base and J 2 bases; bases outside gene matches: 12. The DNA for the CDR3 is TGTGCCAGCTCACCACGTCTTGCGTCGCTAGCGGGGGACACAGATACGCAGTATTTT. Translation: CASSPRLASLAGDTDTQYF.

The gene calls are TRBV5-4 and TRBJ2-7; 11 nucleotides align to TRBD2. CDR1 and CDR2 from the germline V gene are SGHNT and YYREEE (reference sequence). This CDR3 spans 16 amino acids. V dropped 0 bases and J dropped 5; count of bases not matched to a gene: 7. The CDR3: CASSLVTSGGFNEQYF. The CDR3, as DNA: TGTGCCAGCAGCTTGGTTACTAGCGGGGGTTTCAACGAGCAGTACTTC.

The chain joins TRBV4-1 to TRBJ2-1, with 7 bases fitting TRBD2. In germline, CDR1 is MGHRA, CDR2 YSYEKL. CDR3 length: 15 amino acids. With V trimmed by 0 bases and J by 6 bases, 5 bases remained unmatched. The CDR3 bases are TGCGCCAGCAGCCAAGATGGGGGGGGGTTCAATGAGCAGTTCTTC. The encoded protein is CASSQDGGGFNEQFF.

The chain combines TRBV6-1 with TRBJ2-3; TRBD2 agrees at 12 bases. With 1 base clipped from V and 2 bases from J, the junction kept 1 base outside the gene matches. The CDR3 extends over 16 amino acids. Per the germline V gene, CDR1 is MNHNS and CDR2 is SASEGT. CDR3 nucleotide sequence: TGTGCCAGCAGTGAAGGACTAGCGGGGGACACAGATACGCAGTATTTT. Translated: CASSEGLAGDTDTQYF.

The chain links TRBV11-3 to TRBJ2-4; TRBD1 might be the D (5 bases). Between the trimmed V and J ends, which lost 3 bases and 0 bases, there was a span of 9 bases. CDR1 and CDR2 (germline): SGHNT, YENEEA. The CDR3 spans 15 residues. This chain's CDR3 is CASSFSGLAKNIQYF. For the CDR3, the DNA is TGTGCCAGCAGCTTCTCAGGGTTAGCCAAAAACATTCAGTACTTC.

This chain joins TRBV7-9 and TRBJ2-2, with TRBD1 matching 9 bases. Per germline, CDR1 SEHNR and CDR2 FQNEAQ (reference sequence). The V segment lost 4 bases and the J segment 5 bases; nucleotides outside the gene matches: 2. The CDR3 is 14 residues long. The CDR3 bases are TGTGCCAGCAGCTACGACAGGGGGACCGGGGAGCTGTTTTTT. It encodes CASSYDRGTGELFF.

This clone showed up just once. The chain combines TRBV6-6 with TRBJ1-1; 7 bases match TRBD1. The CDR3 is 12 residues long. CDR1 is MNHNY and CDR2 is SVGAGI in the germline V gene (reference sequence). V lost 8 bases and J lost 10; bases outside the gene matches: 10. CDR3 DNA sequence: TGTGCCAGCCTACAGAATGAGGGGGCAGCTTTCTTT. Translation gives CASLQNEGAAFF.

As regards this clone: Other DNA sequences of this sample code for an identical CDR3. The chain links TRBV19 to TRBJ1-2; 10 bases are a match to TRBD1. The CDR3 extends over 15 amino acids. Germline CDR1 is LNHDA and CDR2 is SQIVND (reference sequence). J was trimmed by 2 bases and V by 2 bases; bases with no gene match: 2. CDR3 DNA: TGTGCCAGTAGTATACCGGGACAGGGGAACTATGGCTACACCTTC. Residues: CASSIPGQGNYGYTF.

The chain is built from TRBV7-2 and TRBJ2-7, with D unclear. The CDR3 totals 13 residues. V lost 3 bases and J 1 base, leaving 7 bases between the germline ends. Germline V lookup: CDR1 SGHTA, CDR2 FQGNSA. The CDR3 nucleotides are TGTGCCAGCAGCTTGAGTGCTTCCTACGAGCAGTACTTC. Its translation is CASSLSASYEQYF.

The chain couples TRBV5-6 to TRBJ2-7; tentatively, D is TRBD2 (6 bases). CDR3 length: 15 residues. Germline V gives CDR1 SGHDT, CDR2 YYEEEE. V was cut by 0 bases and J by 2 bases, with 12 bases left in between. The CDR3 DNA sequence: TGTGCCAGCAGCTTGGGTCCGGGCGGGACCTACGAGCAGTACGTC. This sequence encodes CASSLGPGGTYEQYV.

V is TRBV6-2 or TRBV6-3 and J is TRBJ2-7; 8 bases agree with TRBD1. Germline lookup yields CDR1 MNHEY and CDR2 SVGEGT. Germline trimming cut 3 bases from V and 6 bases from J; bases unmatched to any gene: 7. The CDR3 is made up of 14 amino acids. The CDR3 sequence is CASSYPGRGREQYF. CDR3 nucleotides: TGTGCCAGCAGTTATCCCGGCAGGGGGCGCGAGCAGTACTTC.

The V call is TRBV7-2, the J call TRBJ1-1; 9 positions match TRBD1. The length of the CDR3 is 15 residues. The V segment lost 4 bases and the J segment 1 base; nucleotides outside the gene matches: 4. The V gene's germline CDR1 is SGHTA and CDR2 FQGNSA. CDR3 loop: CASSSRQGENTEAFF. In nucleotides, the CDR3 is TGTGCCAGCAGCTCTAGACAGGGGGAGAACACTGAAGCTTTCTTT.

V gene TRBV7-2 combines with J gene TRBJ1-3, with D hard to call. The germline gives CDR1 SGHTA, CDR2 FQGNSA. The V end was cut by 3 bases, the J end by 5 bases, with 14 bases between. The CDR3 runs 15 residues. The DNA for the CDR3 is TGTGCCAGCAGCTTGTTAACACCGGGTAGAAACACCATATATTTT. It is translated as CASSLLTPGRNTIYF.

CDR3 protein: CASSRENTGELFF. As DNA, the CDR3 is TGCGCCAGCAGCCGGGAGAACACCGGGGAGCTGTTTTTT. The genes are TRBV5-1 and TRBJ2-2; D is perhaps TRBD2 (5 bases). The V gene lost 4 bases and the J gene lost 1 base, with 5 bases spanning the gap. The CDR3 is made up of 13 amino acids. Germline values: CDR1 SGHRS, CDR2 YFSETQ.

The chain carries TRBV5-1 and TRBJ2-3; 9 bases are shared with TRBD2. The CDR3 totals 17 residues. The ends lost 0 bases at V and 6 bases at J; junction bases unmatched: 11. Germline CDR1 reads SGHRS; CDR2 reads YFSETQ. CDR3 DNA sequence: TGCGCCAGCAGCTTGGTGGGAGTAGCGGGGGTCTCGGATACGCAGTATTTT. This codes for CASSLVGVAGVSDTQYF.

The chain joins TRBV14 to TRBJ1-2; D not certain. Germline CDR1 is SGHDN and CDR2 is FVKESK. The germline V and J ends were trimmed by 2 bases and 4 bases, with 5 bases remaining between them. The CDR3 sequence is 12 residues long. CDR3 bases: TGTGCCAGCAGCCAAAACGGCTATGGCTACACCTTC. Protein sequence: CASSQNGYGYTF.

The V gene is TRBV5-1, the J gene TRBJ2-7; 7 nucleotides agree with TRBD1. Per the germline V gene, CDR1 is SGHRS and CDR2 is YFSETQ. This CDR3 region has 15 residues. J was trimmed by 2 bases and V by 4 bases; bases with no gene match: 9. The CDR3, as DNA: TGCGCCAGCAGCCGACAGGGTACCCCAACCTACGAGCAGTACTTC. It codes for CASSRQGTPTYEQYF.

This clone was found once. The rearrangement links TRBV7-2 to TRBJ2-1, with 12 bases lining up with TRBD1. V trimming: 2 bases; J trimming: 9 bases; junction bases outside the gene matches: 5. Germline assignment: CDR1 SGHTA and CDR2 FQGNSA. CDR3 length: 15 residues. CDR3 region: CASSLIGTGGIEQFF. DNA of the CDR3: TGTGCCAGCAGCTTAATTGGGACAGGGGGCATTGAGCAGTTCTTC.

This sequence joins TRBV12-3 or TRBV12-4 and TRBJ2-1, with TRBD1 matching 8 bases. V was pared by 8 bases and J by 10 bases, with 10 bases of the junction left unmatched. The CDR3 is made up of 13 amino acids. The CDR3 DNA reads TGTGCCAGCGCTACTGGGACAGGTTTAGAGCAGTTCTTC. This sequence encodes CASATGTGLEQFF.

The rearrangement links TRBV2 to TRBJ2-3; 9 bases are a match to TRBD2. J gave up 2 bases and V 6 bases, and 12 bases lay outside the gene matches. The CDR3 sequence is 17 residues long. The germline V gene encodes CDR1 SNHLY and CDR2 FYNNEI. CDR3 sequence (DNA): TGTGCCAGCAGAGAACTAGCGGGCGGTGTGACCACAGATACGCAGTATTTT. This translates into CASRELAGGVTTDTQYF.

This clone appeared once. The chain combines TRBV5-1 with TRBJ2-1, with D possibly TRBD2 on 6 matching bases. V gave up 4 bases and J gave up 4 bases, with 21 bases separating them. The germline V gene encodes CDR1 SGHRS and CDR2 YFSETQ. CDR3 size: 17 residues. CDR3 in amino acids: CASSLMGGAGHYNEQFF. In nucleotides, the CDR3 is TGCGCCAGCAGCCTGATGGGGGGAGCGGGCCATTACAATGAGCAGTTCTTC.